The clone carrying this T cell receptor beta chain was detected many times. Its specificity is unknown. This entry belongs to a study of T-cell memory formation after mild COVID-19. Study-level information: Largely donor-specific TCR clusters were found.

TCR alpha and TCR beta cDNA libraries carrying sample barcodes and UMIs were produced by 5'RACE using constant-segment primers. TCRdb re-analysed the 5' RACE reads in MiXCR, keeping a single row per CDR3 protein. The sample consists of about 38,000 distinct CDR3 sequences, more than 9.5% of them appearing once. General study findings and limits: Most CD4+ clones that shrank were in CM and EM, while CD8+ ones turned up in EMRA. For second-wave clones that peaked at day 37, SARS-CoV-2 specificity went unverified.

CDR3 size: 15 residues. Trimming took 5 bases from V and 3 from J, leaving 16 bases between them. The clonotype comes from a man in his late teens or twenties who had mild COVID-19 (a few samples of this study predate the infection). Cell type and time point are not known. Sequences were obtained from PBMCs or a T cell subset sorted from them (not recorded which). The chain links TRBV12-3 or TRBV12-4 to TRBJ2-5; D is perhaps TRBD2 (6 bases). In DNA, the CDR3 is TGTGCCAGCAGTCCCGACTGGGTAGCGGAAGAGACCCAGTACTTC. Residues: CASSPDWVAEETQYF.